This T cell receptor (beta chain) derives from a study of T cell repertoires in cytomegalovirus infection. Study summary: Indications of both CMV infection and matching HLA type were provided by public TCR beta signatures. Study results and limitations: Across the ex vivo response, the dominant clonotypes were HLA-C-restricted CMV-specific TCR beta clonotypes. Identification of carriers of CMV plus the relevant HLA was performed using cumulative public TCR beta family frequency.

Each CDR3 protein gets one entry after TCRdb re-called the reads with MiXCR. The data hold some 300,000 distinct CDR3 sequences, with roughly an eighth observed a single time. This clonotype occurred a few times. Its matching antigen is unknown. CDR1 is DFQATT, CDR2 SNEGSKA, per germline (reference sequence). The CDR3 is 14 residues long. Trimming pared 7 bases from V and 1 base from J, leaving 17 bases between. Source material: PBMCs. The V gene is TRBV20-1, the J gene TRBJ2-7, with D maybe TRBD2 (6 bases). The TCR was taken from a human donor in good health (CMV status not recorded). Some clones in this sample may be carry-over from other donors' samples. CDR3 coding DNA: TGCAGTGTAAATCGCGCGGGGCGTTCCTACGAGCAGTACTTC. Protein: CSVNRAGRSYEQYF.